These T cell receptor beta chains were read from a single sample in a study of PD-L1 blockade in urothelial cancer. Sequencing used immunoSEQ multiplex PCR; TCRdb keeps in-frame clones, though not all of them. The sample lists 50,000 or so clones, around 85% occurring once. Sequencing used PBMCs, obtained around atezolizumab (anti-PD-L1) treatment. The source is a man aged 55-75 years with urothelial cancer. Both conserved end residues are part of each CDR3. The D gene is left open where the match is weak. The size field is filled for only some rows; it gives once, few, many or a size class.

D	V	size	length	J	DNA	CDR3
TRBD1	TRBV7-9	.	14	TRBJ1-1	TGTGCCAGCAGCCACCGGGACAGGGGAGCTGAAGCTTTCTTT	CASSHRDRGAEAFF
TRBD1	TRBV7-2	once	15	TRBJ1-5	TGTGCCAGCAGCTTAGTTCCAGGGGGCAGTCAGCCCCAGCATTTT	CASSLVPGGSQPQHF
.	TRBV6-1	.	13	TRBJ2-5	TGTGCCAGCAGGGCCAACCTTCAAGAGACCCAGTACTTC	CASRANLQETQYF
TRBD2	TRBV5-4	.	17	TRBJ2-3	TGTGCCAGCAGCCAGGGACTAGCGGGGGGTAGCACAGATACGCAGTATTTT	CASSQGLAGGSTDTQYF
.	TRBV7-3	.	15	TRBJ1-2	TGTGCCAGCAGTTATGGGCCCGAGGGAAACTATGGCTACACCTTC	CASSYGPEGNYGYTF
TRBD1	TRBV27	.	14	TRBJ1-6	TGTGCCAGCAGCCCGGGACAGAGTAATTCACCCCTCCACTTT	CASSPGQSNSPLHF
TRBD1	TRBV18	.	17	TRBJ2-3	TGTGCCAGCTCACGGGGGACCGGGACAGGGGGCCAAGATACGCAGTATTTT	CASSRGTGTGGQDTQYF
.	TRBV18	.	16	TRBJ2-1	TGTGCCAGCTCACCACCTGGGCCCCCCTCCCACAATGAGCAGTTCTTC	CASSPPGPPSHNEQFF
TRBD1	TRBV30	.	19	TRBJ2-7	TGTGCCTGGAGTGAGGTGGCAGGGATGGTCGGGACAGGGATCTACGAGCAGTACTTC	CAWSEVAGMVGTGIYEQYF
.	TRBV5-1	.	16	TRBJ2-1	TGCGCCAGCAGCTCCACCGCACCCGGGGGAAACAATGAGCAGTTCTTC	CASSSTAPGGNNEQFF
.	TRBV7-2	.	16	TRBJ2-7	TGTGCCAGCAGCCTCAGACAGCCACTCACCTCCTACGAGCAGTACTTC	CASSLRQPLTSYEQYF
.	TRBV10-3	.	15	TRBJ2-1	TGTGCCATCAGTGAGGGCCGGGAAGTTGGCAATGAGCAGTTCTTC	CAISEGREVGNEQFF
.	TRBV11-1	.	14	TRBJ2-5	TGTGCCAGCAGCTTGGGCGGGTATGGGGAGACCCAGTACTTC	CASSLGGYGETQYF
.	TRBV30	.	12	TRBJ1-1	TGTGCCTGGAACCGAGGGGGTCGGGAAGCTTTCTTT	CAWNRGGREAFF
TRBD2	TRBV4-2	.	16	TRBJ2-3	TGTGCCAGCAGCCAGAGGGACTATTCTAGCACAGATACGCAGTATTTT	CASSQRDYSSTDTQYF
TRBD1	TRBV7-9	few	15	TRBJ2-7	TGTGCCAGCAGTCGGGACAGGGGGTTTTCCTACGAGCAGTACTTC	CASSRDRGFSYEQYF
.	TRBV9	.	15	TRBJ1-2	TGTGCCAGCAGCTCCCTTCCGGACTGGACCTATGGCTACACCTTC	CASSSLPDWTYGYTF
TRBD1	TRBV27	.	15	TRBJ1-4	TGTGCCAGCAGTTACCGGGACAGCCCTAATGAAAAACTGTTTTTT	CASSYRDSPNEKLFF
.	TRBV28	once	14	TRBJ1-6	TGTGCCAGCAGTTTTGGGCAGGGTAATTCACCCCTCCACTTT	CASSFGQGNSPLHF
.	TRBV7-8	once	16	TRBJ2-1	TGTGCCAGCAGCGGAGGAGCCCCTACCTCCTACAATGAGCAGTTCTTC	CASSGGAPTSYNEQFF
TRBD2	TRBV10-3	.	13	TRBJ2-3	TGTGCCATTTGGGCGGGGGGGGCAGATACGCAGTATTTT	CAIWAGGADTQYF
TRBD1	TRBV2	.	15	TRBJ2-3	TGTGCCAGCAGTGGTACAGGGGGAAATCGAGATACGCAGTATTTT	CASSGTGGNRDTQYF
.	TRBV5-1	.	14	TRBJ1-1	TGCGCCAGCAGCTTGGGTGCCCAGGGACTTGAAGCTTTCTTT	CASSLGAQGLEAFF
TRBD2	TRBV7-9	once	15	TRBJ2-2	TGTGCCAGCAGCTCCGGGGGGGCGAACACCGGGGAGCTGTTTTTT	CASSSGGANTGELFF
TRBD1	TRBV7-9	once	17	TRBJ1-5	TGTGCCAGCAGCCCAGGGCCGGACAGGGGATTCAATCAGCCCCAGCATTTT	CASSPGPDRGFNQPQHF
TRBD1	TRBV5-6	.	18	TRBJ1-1	TGTGCCAGCAGCCCGACCGGGACAGGGGGCATCCCCCTCACTGAAGCTTTCTTT	CASSPTGTGGIPLTEAFF
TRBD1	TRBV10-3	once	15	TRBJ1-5	TGTGCCATCAGTGAGGTGGGACAGTCACGGCAGCCCCAGCATTTT	CAISEVGQSRQPQHF
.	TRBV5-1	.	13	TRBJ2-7	TGCGCCAGCAGCTTGGCACAGAGCTACGAGCAGTACTTC	CASSLAQSYEQYF
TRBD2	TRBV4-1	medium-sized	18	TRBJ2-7	TGCGCCAGCAGCCAAGTGGATTTCATAGGGACTAGCGACTACGAGCAGTACTTC	CASSQVDFIGTSDYEQYF
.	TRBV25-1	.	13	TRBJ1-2	TGTGCCAGCAGTGTGGGGCTTGAGTCTGGCTACACCTTC	CASSVGLESGYTF
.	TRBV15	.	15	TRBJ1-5	TGTGCCACCAGCAGAGATCTGGGCCGCAATCAGCCCCAGCATTTT	CATSRDLGRNQPQHF
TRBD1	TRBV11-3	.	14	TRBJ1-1	TGTGCCAGCAGCCTGACAGGGACGAACACTGAAGCTTTCTTT	CASSLTGTNTEAFF
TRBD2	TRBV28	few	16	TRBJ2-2	TGTGCCAGCAACAGGCCCTTGGGAGGGCTCACCGGGGAGCTGTTTTTT	CASNRPLGGLTGELFF
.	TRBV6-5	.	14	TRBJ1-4	TGTGCCAGCAGGCCTTGGAGGGATAATGAAAAACTGTTTTTT	CASRPWRDNEKLFF
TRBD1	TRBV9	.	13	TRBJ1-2	TGTGCCAGCAGCGTAGGAGGGGGCGATGGCTACACCTTC	CASSVGGGDGYTF
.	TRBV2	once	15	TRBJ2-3	TGTGCCAGCTTTCCGGGCGGGGAAGCCACAGATACGCAGTATTTT	CASFPGGEATDTQYF
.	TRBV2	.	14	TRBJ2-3	TGTGCCAGCAGTTTTACTAGTAGGGCAGATACGCAGTATTTT	CASSFTSRADTQYF
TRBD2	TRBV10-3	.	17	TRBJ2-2	TGTGCCATCAGCCTTTCAAGCGGGGGCCTGAACACCGGGGAGCTGTTTTTT	CAISLSSGGLNTGELFF
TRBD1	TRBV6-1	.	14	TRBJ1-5	TGTGCCAGCAGTTGGGGACAGTCCAATCAGCCCCAGCATTTT	CASSWGQSNQPQHF
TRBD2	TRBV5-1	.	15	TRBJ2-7	TGCGCCAGCAGCTTGGCCGGGTTAGCGGGGTCCGAGCAGTACTTC	CASSLAGLAGSEQYF
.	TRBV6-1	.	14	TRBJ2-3	TGTGCCACATCTGGCAGGGATGGAACAGATACGCAGTATTTT	CATSGRDGTDTQYF
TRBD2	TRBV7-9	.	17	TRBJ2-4	TGTGCCAGCAGCCCAGCGTTGGGTAGCGGGGGGGTCGGCATTCAGTACTTC	CASSPALGSGGVGIQYF
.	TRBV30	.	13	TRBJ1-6	TGTGCCTGGAGGCGTCAGGGGAATTCACCCCTCCACTTT	CAWRRQGNSPLHF
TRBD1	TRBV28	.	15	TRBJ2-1	TGTGCCAGCAGGAAGGACAGGGGGCACTACAATGAGCAGTTCTTC	CASRKDRGHYNEQFF
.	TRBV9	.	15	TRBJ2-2	TGTGCCAGCAGCGTAGTTGTCCAGGGGTCCGGGGAGCTGTTTTTT	CASSVVVQGSGELFF
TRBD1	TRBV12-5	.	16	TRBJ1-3	TGTGCTAGTGGTTTACAGGGGGCAAATCCTGGAAACACCATATATTTT	CASGLQGANPGNTIYF